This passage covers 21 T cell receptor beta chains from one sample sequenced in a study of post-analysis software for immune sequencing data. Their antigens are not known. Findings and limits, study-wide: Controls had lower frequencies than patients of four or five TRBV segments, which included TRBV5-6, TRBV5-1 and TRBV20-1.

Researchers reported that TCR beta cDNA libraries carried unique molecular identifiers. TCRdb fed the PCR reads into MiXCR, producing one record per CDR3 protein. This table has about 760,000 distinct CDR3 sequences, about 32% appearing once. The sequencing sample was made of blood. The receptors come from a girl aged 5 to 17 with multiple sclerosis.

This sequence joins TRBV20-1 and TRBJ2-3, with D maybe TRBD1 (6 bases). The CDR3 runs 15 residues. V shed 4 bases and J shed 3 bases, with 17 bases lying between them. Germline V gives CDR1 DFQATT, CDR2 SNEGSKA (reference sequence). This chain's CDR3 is CSANPTGLGTDTQYF. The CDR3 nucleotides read TGCAGTGCTAATCCGACAGGCTTAGGGACAGATACGCAGTATTTT.

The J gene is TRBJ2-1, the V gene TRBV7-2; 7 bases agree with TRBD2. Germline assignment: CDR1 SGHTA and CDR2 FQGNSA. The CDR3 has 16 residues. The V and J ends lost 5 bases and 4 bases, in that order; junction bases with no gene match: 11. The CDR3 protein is CASSQTPGLQYNEQFF. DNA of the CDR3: TGTGCCAGCAGCCAAACCCCGGGACTACAATACAATGAGCAGTTCTTC.

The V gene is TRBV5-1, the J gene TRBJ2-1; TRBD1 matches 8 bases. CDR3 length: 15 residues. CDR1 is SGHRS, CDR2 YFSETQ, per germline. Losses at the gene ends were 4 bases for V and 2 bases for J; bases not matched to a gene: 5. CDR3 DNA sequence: TGCGCCAGCAGCATCTGGACAGGGCCCTACAATGAGCAGTTCTTC. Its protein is CASSIWTGPYNEQFF.

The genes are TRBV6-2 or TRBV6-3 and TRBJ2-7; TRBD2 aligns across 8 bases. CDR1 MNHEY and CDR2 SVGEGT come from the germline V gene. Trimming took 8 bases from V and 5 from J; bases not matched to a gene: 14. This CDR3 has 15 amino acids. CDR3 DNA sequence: TGTGCCAGCGGCATCCAGCGGGAGATGAGCGACGAGCAGTACTTC. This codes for CASGIQREMSDEQYF.

CDR3 region: CASSYPTPNNEQFF. CDR3 nucleotides: TGTGCCAGCAGTTACCCCACTCCCAACAATGAGCAGTTCTTC. The rearrangement uses TRBV6-2 or TRBV6-3 and TRBJ2-1; D is ambiguous. CDR3 size: 14 residues. V was clipped by 2 bases and J by 5 bases, with 10 bases between them. Germline V gene data show CDR1 as MNHEY and CDR2 as SVGEGT.

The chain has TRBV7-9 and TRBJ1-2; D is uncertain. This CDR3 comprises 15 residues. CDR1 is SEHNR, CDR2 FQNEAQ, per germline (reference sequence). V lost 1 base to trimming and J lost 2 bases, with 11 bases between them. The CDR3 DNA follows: TGTGCCAGCAGCTTAGAAACCTCTGGCAACTATGGCTACACCTTC. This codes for CASSLETSGNYGYTF.

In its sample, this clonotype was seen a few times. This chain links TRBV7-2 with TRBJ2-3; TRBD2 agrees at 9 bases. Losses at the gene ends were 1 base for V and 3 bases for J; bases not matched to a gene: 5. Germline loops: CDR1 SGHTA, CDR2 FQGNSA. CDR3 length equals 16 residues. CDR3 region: CASSLGTSAATDTQYF. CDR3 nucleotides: TGTGCCAGCAGCTTAGGGACTAGCGCCGCAACAGATACGCAGTATTTT.

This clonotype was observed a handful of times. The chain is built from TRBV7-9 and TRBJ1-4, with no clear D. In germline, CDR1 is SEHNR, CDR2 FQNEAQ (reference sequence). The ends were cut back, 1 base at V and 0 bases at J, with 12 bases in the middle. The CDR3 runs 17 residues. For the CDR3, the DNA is TGTGCCAGCAGCTTAGTAGTCGGCGTTGCAACTAATGAAAAACTGTTTTTT. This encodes CASSLVVGVATNEKLFF.

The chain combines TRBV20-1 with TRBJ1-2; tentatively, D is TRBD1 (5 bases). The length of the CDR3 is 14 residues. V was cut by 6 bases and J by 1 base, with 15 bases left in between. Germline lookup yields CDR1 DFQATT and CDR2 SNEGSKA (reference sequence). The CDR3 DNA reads TGCAGTGCGGATCGGGACCGTGTTAACTATGGCTACACCTTC. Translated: CSADRDRVNYGYTF.

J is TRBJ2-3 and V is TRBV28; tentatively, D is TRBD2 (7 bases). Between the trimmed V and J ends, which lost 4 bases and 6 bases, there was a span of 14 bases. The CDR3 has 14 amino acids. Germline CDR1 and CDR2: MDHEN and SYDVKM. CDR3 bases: TGTGCCAGCAGTTGGGGGGGGCCGGCGGATACGCAGTATTTT. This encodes CASSWGGPADTQYF. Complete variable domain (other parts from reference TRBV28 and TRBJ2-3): DVKVTQSSRYLVKRTGEKVFLECVQDMDHENMFWYRQDPGLGLRLIYFSYDVKMKEKGDIPEGYSVSREKKERFSLILESASTNQTSMYLCASSWGGPADTQYFGPGTRLTVL.

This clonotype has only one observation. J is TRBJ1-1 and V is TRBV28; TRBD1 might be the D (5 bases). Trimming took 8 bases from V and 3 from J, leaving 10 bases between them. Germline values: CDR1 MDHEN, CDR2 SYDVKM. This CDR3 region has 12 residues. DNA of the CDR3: TGTGCCAGCGGTAGGGGAGACACTGAAGCTTTCTTT. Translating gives CASGRGDTEAFF.

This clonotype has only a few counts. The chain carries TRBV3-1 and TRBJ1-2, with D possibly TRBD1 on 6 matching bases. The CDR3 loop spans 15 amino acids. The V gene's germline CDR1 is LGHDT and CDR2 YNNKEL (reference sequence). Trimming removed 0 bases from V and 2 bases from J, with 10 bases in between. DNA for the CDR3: TGTGCCAGCAGCCAAGATTGGACAGCCAACTATGGCTACACCTTC. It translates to CASSQDWTANYGYTF.

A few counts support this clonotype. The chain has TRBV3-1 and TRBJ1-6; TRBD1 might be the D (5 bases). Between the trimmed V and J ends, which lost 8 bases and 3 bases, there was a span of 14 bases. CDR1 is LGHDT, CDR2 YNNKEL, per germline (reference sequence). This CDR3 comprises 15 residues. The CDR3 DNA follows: TGTGCCAGCGGCTCCTCGACAGTCTATAATTCACCCCTCCACTTT. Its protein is CASGSSTVYNSPLHF.

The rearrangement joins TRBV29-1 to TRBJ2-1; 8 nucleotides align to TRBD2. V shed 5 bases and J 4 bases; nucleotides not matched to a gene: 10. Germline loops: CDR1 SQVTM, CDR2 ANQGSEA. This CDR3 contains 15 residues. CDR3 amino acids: CSVIGRLALYNEQFF. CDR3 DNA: TGCAGCGTTATCGGGAGACTAGCGCTTTACAATGAGCAGTTCTTC.

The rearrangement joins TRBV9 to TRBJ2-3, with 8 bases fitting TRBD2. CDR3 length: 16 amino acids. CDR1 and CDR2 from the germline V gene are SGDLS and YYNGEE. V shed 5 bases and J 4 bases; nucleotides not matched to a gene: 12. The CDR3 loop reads CASSREGGLAADTQYF. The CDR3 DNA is TGTGCCAGCAGTCGGGAGGGCGGTTTAGCGGCAGATACGCAGTATTTT.

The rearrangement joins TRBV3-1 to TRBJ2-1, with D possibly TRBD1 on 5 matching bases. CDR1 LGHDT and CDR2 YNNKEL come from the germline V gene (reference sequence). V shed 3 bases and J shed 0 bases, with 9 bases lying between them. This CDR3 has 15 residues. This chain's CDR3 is CASSHLRASYNEQFF. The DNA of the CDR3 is TGTGCCAGCAGCCACCTCAGGGCCTCCTACAATGAGCAGTTCTTC.

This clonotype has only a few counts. The CDR3, as DNA: TGCGCCAGCAGCTTCGGACTAGCGGGAGCGGGTTCCTACAATGAGCAGTTCTTC. This gives the protein CASSFGLAGAGSYNEQFF. The gene calls are TRBV5-1 and TRBJ2-1; 13 nucleotides agree with TRBD2. The CDR3 runs to 18 residues. The J segment lost 1 base and the V segment lost 2 bases, leaving 6 bases of the junction unmatched. Germline loops: CDR1 SGHRS, CDR2 YFSETQ.

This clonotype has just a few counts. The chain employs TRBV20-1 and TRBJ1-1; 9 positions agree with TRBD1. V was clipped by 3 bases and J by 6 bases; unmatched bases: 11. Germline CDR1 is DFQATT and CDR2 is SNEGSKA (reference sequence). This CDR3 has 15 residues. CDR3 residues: CSASDPPGQGPEAFF. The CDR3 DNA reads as TGCAGTGCTAGCGACCCTCCGGGACAGGGCCCTGAAGCTTTCTTT.

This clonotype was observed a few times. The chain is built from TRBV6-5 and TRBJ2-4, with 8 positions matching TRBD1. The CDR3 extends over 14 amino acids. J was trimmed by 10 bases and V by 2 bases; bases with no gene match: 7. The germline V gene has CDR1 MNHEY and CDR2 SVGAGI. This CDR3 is CASSYEAGGGIQYF. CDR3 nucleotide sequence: TGTGCCAGCAGTTACGAGGCAGGGGGCGGAATTCAGTACTTC.

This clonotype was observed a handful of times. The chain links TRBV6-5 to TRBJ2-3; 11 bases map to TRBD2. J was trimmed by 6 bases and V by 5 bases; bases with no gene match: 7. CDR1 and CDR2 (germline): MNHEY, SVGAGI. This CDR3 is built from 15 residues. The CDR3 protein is CASSRTSGWFDTQYF. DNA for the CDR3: TGTGCCAGCAGTCGGACTAGCGGGTGGTTCGATACGCAGTATTTT.

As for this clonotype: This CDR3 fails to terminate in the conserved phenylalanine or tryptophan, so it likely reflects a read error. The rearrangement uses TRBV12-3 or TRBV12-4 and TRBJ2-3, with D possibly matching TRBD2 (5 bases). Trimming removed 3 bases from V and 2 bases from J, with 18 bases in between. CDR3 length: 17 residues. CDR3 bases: TGTGCCAGCAGTTTCTCATTAGCGAGAGGTACCACAGATACGCAGTATTCT. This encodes CASSFSLARGTTDTQYS.